This TCR beta chain was documented in a study of blood T cell repertoires in COVID-19. Overall study context: Material from acute and convalescent COVID-19 was sourced from the United States, Italy and Spain. PBMCs, B-cell-depleted T cells, or T cells were the source of the cDNA or gDNA that made up the material.

V shed 4 bases, J shed 4 bases, and the junction held 4 bases outside the gene matches. The CDR3 is 13 residues long. Germline V gives CDR1 MNHNY, CDR2 SVGAGI (reference sequence). The repertoire was sequenced with immunoSEQ multiplex PCR; TCRdb's copy has only in-frame clones and lacks some. The data hold fewer than 350,000 clones, with approximately 90% observed a single time. The chain couples TRBV6-6 to TRBJ2-7; 7 bases are a match to TRBD2. The source is a woman aged 40 to 55 who had recovered from COVID-19. Sequenced sample: PBMCs or T cells enriched from blood (not recorded which). The CDR3, as DNA: TGTGCCAGCAGTTCGGGGGGTACTTACGAGCAGTACTTC. Amino acids: CASSSGGTYEQYF.